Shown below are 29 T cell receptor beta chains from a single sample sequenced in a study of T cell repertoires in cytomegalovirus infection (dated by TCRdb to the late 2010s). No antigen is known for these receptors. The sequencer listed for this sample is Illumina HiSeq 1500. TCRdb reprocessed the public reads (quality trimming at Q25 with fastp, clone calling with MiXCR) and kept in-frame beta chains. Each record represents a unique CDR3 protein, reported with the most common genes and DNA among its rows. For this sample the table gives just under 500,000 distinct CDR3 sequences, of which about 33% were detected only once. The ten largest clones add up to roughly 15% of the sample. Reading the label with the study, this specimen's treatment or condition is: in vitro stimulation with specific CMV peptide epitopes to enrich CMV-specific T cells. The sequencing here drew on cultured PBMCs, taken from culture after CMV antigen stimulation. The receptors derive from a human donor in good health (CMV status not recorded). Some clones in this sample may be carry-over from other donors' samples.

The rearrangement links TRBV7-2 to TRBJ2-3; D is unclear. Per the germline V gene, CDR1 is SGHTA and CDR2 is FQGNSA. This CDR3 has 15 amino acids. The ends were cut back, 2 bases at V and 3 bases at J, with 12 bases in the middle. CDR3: CASSLWSGRTDTQYF. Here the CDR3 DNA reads TGTGCCAGCAGCTTATGGTCAGGCCGTACAGATACGCAGTATTTT.

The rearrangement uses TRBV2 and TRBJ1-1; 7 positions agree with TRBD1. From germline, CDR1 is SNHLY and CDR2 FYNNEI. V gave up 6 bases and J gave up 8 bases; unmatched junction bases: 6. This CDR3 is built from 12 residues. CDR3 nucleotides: TGTGCCAGCAGGGAGTTACAGGGGGAAGCTTTCTTT. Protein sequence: CASRELQGEAFF.

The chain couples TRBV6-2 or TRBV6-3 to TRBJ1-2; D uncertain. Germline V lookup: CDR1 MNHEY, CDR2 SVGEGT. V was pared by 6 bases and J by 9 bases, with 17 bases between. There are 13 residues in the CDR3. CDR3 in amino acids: CASRDVLPGSYTF. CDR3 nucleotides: TGTGCCAGCAGAGACGTCTTGCCCGGTAGCTACACCTTC.

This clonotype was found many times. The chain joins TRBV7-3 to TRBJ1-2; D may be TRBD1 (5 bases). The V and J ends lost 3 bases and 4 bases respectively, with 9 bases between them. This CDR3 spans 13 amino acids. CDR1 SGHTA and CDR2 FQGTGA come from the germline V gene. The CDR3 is CASSFRDGYGYTF. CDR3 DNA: TGTGCCAGCAGCTTCCGGGACGGCTATGGCTACACCTTC. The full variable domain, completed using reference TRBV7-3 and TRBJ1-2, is GAGVSQTPSNKVTEKGKYVELRCDPISGHTALYWYRQSLGQGPEFLIYFQGTGAADDSGLPNDRFFAVRPEGSVSTLKIQRTERGDSAVYLCASSFRDGYGYTFGSGTRLTVV.

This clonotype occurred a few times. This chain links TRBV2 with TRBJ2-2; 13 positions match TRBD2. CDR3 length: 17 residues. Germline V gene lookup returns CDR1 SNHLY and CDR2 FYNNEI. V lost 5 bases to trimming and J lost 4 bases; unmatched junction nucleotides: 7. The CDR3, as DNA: TGTGCCAGCAGTATGACTAGCGGGAGGTATGGCACCGGGGAGCTGTTTTTT. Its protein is CASSMTSGRYGTGELFF.

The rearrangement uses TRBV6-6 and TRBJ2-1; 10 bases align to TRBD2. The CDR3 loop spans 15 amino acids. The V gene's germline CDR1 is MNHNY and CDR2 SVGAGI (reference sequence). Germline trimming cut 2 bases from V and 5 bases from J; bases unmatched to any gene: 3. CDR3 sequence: CASSYLAGVNNEQFF. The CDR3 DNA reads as TGTGCCAGCAGTTACCTAGCGGGAGTAAACAATGAGCAGTTCTTC.

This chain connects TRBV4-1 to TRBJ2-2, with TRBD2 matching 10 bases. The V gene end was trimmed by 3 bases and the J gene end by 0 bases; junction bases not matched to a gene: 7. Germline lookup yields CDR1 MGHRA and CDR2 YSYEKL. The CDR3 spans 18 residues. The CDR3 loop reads CASSHRSGRAPNTGELFF. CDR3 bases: TGCGCCAGCAGCCACCGCAGCGGGAGGGCACCGAACACCGGGGAGCTGTTTTTT.

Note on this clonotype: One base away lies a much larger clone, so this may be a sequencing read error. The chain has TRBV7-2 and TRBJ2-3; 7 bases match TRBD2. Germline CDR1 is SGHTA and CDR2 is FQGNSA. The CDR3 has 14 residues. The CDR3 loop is CARSWGGVTDTQYF. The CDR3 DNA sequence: TGTGCCAGGAGCTGGGGGGGAGTCACAGATACGCAGTATTTT.

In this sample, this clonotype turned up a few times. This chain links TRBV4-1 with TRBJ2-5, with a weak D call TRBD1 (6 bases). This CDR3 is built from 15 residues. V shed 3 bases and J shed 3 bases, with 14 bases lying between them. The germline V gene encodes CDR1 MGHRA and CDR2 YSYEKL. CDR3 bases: TGCGCCAGCAGCCAGGAGACAGGACTTAAAGAGACCCAGTACTTC. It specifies CASSQETGLKETQYF.

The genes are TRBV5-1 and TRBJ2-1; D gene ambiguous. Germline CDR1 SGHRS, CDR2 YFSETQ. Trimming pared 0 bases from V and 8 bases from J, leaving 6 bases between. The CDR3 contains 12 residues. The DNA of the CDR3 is TGCGCCAGCAGCTTGGTGGTGGATGAGCAGTTCTTC. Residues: CASSLVVDEQFF.

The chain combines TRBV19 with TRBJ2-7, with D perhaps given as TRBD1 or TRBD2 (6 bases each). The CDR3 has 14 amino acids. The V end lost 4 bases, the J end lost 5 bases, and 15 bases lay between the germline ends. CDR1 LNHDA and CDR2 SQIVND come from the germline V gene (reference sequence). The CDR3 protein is CASSNNRERDEQYF. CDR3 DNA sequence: TGTGCCAGTAGTAACAACAGGGAGCGGGACGAGCAGTACTTC.

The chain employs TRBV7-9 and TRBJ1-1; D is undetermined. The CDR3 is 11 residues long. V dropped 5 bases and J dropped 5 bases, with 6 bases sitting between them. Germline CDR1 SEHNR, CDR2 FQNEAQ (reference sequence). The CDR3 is CASSGLTEAFF. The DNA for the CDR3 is TGTGCCAGCAGCGGGTTAACTGAAGCTTTCTTT.

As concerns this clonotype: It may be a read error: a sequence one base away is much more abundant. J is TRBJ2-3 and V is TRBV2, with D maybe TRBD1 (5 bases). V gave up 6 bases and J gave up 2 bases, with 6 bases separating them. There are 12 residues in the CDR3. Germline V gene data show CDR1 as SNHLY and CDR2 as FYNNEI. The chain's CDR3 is CASRTDTDTQYF. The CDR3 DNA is TGTGCCAGCAGGACAGACACAGATACGCAGTATTTT.

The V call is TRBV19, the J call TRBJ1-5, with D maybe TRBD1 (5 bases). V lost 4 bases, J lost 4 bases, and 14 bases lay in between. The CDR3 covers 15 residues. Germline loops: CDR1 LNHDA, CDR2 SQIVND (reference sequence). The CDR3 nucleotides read TGTGCCAGTAGTACCTCCGGGACCTTTAATCAGCCCCAGCATTTT. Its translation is CASSTSGTFNQPQHF.

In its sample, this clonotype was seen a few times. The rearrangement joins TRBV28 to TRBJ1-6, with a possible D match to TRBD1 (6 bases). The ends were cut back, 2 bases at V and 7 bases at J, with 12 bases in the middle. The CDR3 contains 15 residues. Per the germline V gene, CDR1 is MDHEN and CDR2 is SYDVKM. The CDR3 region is CASSLGTRLNSPLHF. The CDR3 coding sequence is TGTGCCAGCAGTTTAGGGACAAGACTAAATTCACCCCTCCACTTT. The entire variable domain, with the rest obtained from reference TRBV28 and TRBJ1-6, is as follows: DVKVTQSSRYLVKRTGEKVFLECVQDMDHENMFWYRQDPGLGLRLIYFSYDVKMKEKGDIPEGYSVSREKKERFSLILESASTNQTSMYLCASSLGTRLNSPLHFGNGTRLTVT.

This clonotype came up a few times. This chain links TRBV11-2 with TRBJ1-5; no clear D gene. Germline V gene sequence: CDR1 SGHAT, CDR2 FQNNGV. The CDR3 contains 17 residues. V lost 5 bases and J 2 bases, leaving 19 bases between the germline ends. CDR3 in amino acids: CASSPGVIGDGNQPQHF. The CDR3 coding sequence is TGTGCCAGCAGCCCAGGTGTGATCGGGGATGGCAATCAGCCCCAGCATTTT.

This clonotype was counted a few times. The CDR3 sequence: CASSPSPGRENTEAFF. The CDR3 region has the DNA TGTGCCAGCAGTCCATCCCCGGGCAGGGAGAACACTGAAGCTTTCTTT. The chain links TRBV28 to TRBJ1-1, with D tentatively TRBD1 (5 bases). The CDR3 is made up of 16 amino acids. V was pared by 5 bases and J by 1 base, with 17 bases between. Germline loops: CDR1 MDHEN, CDR2 SYDVKM.

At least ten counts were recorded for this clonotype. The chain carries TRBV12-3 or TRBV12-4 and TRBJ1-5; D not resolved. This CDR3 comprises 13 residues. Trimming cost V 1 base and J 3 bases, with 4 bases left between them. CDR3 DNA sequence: TGTGCCAGCAGTTTAGAGGTCAATCAGCCCCAGCATTTT. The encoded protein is CASSLEVNQPQHF.

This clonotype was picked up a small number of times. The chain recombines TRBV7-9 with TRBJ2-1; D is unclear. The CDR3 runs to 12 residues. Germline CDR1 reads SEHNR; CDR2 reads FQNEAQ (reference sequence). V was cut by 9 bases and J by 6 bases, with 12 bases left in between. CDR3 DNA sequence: TGTGCCAGTATGCTAGGAGCCAATGAGCAGTTCTTC. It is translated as CASMLGANEQFF. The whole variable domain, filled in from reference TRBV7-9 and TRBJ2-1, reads DTGVSQNPRHKITKRGQNVTFRCDPISEHNRLYWYRQTLGQGPEFLTYFQNEAQLEKSRLLSDRFSAERPKGSFSTLEIQRTEQGDSAMYLCASMLGANEQFFGPGTRLTVL.

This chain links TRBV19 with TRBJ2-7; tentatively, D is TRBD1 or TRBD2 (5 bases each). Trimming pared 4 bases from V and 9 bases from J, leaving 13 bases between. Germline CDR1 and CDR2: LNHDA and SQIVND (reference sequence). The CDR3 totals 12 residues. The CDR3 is CASSTGTAVQYF. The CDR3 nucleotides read TGTGCCAGTAGTACCGGGACGGCGGTGCAGTACTTC.

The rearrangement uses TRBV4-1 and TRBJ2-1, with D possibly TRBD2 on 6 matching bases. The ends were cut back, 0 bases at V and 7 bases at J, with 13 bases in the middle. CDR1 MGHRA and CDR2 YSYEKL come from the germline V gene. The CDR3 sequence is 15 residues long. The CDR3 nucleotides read TGCGCCAGCAGCCAAGAAAAGCGTCGGGAGAATGAGCAGTTCTTC. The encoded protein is CASSQEKRRENEQFF.

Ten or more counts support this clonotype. The CDR3 DNA sequence: TGCAGTGCCGTAGACCAGTTCACAGATACGCAGTATTTT. This codes for CSAVDQFTDTQYF. The chain couples TRBV20-1 to TRBJ2-3; D unclear. CDR1 DFQATT and CDR2 SNEGSKA come from the germline V gene (reference sequence). The CDR3 extends over 13 amino acids. Trimming stripped 6 bases from V and 2 bases from J, with 12 bases between.

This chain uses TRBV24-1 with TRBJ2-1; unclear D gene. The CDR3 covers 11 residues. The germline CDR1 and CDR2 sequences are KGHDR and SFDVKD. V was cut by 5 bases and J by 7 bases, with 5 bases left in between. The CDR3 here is CATSVRNEQFF. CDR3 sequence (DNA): TGTGCCACCAGTGTCCGGAATGAGCAGTTCTTC.

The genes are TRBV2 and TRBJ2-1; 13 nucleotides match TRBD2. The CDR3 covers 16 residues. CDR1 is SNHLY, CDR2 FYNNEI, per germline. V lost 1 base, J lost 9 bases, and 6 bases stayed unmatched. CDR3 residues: CASSEEGTSGNTEQFF. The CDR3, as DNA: TGTGCCAGCAGTGAAGAGGGGACTAGCGGGAACACTGAGCAGTTCTTC.

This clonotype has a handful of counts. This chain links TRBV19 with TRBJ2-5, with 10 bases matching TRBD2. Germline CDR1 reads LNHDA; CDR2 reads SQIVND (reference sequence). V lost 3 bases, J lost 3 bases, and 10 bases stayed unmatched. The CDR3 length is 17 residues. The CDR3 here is CASSMGLAGVLEETQYF. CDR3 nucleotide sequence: TGTGCCAGTAGTATGGGGCTAGCGGGAGTTTTAGAAGAGACCCAGTACTTC.

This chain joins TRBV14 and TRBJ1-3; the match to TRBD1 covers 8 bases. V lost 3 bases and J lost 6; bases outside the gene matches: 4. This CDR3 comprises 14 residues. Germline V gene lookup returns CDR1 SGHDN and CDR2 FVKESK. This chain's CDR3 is CASSHLTGVNTIYF. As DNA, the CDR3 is TGTGCCAGCAGCCACCTGACAGGGGTAAACACCATATATTTT.

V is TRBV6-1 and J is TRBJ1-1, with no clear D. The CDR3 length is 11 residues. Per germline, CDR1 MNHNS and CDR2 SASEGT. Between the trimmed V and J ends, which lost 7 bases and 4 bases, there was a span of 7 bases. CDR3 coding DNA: TGTGCCAGCATGATCGGCACTGAAGCTTTCTTT. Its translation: CASMIGTEAFF.

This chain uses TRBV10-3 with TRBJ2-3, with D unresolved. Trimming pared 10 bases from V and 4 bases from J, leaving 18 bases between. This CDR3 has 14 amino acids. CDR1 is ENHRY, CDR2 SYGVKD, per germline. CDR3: CATSNLAGADTQYF. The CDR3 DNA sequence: TGTGCCACCTCGAACTTAGCAGGCGCAGATACGCAGTATTTT.

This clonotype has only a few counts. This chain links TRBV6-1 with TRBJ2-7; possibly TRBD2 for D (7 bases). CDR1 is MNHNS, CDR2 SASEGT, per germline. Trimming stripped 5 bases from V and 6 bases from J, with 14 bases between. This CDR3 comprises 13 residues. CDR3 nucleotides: TGTGCCAGCAGTTATTTCCGGGGGGCCGAGCAGTACTTC. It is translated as CASSYFRGAEQYF.